The sequence of this T cell receptor (beta chain) was determined in a study of beta chain features in type 1 diabetes. Overall study: Regarding age, gender and cell yields, patients proved similar to healthy donors.

With regard to this clone: The antigen is undetermined.

Of the isolated RNA, all was reverse transcribed, and so the sequenced material was expressed TCRB transcripts. TCRdb keeps only in-frame clones here, not all; method: immunoSEQ multiplex PCR. The sample lists about 130,000 clones, 9% seen once, with about 0.7% in the top ten. The V gene's germline CDR1 is SEHNR and CDR2 FQNEAQ (reference sequence). The CDR3 totals 19 residues. Trimming removed 1 base from V and 0 bases from J; junction bases left unmatched: 9. Findings of the study overall: Shorter TCRB CDR3s, moderately but significantly so, marked every one of the four CD4+ subsets in Type 1 diabetes patients. Individuals with type 1 diabetes displayed fewer insertions and more deletions at VDJ junctions. Amplification by PCR could prefer shorter templates, with the same effect in patients and controls.

The sample consisted of central memory CD4+ T cells from blood. The V call is TRBV7-9, the J call TRBJ2-6; the match to TRBD1 covers 7 bases. The origin of this receptor is a man aged 25 to 40 with type 1 diabetes. CDR3 residues: CASSLVPGTARSGANVLTF. DNA for the CDR3: TGTGCCAGCAGCTTAGTCCCCGGGACAGCTCGCTCTGGGGCCAACGTCCTGACTTTC.